The next 27 T cell receptor beta chains were all read from a single sample in a study of blood T cell repertoires in COVID-19. Produced via immunoSEQ multiplex PCR; TCRdb's table is partial and in-frame only. The table shows 210,000 or so clones, with 85% occurring only once. The source material was peripheral blood. Every receptor here comes from a man aged 45 to 65 with COVID-19, enrolled during active disease.

The V and J genes are TRBV15 and TRBJ2-7, with D possibly matching TRBD1 (6 bases). The CDR3 runs to 14 residues. Germline V gives CDR1 LNHNV, CDR2 YYDKDF (reference sequence). Trimming took 5 bases from V and 5 from J, leaving 16 bases between them. CDR3 sequence (DNA): TGTGCCACCAGCGGATTACAACAGGGCGACGAGCAGTACTTC. The encoded protein is CATSGLQQGDEQYF.

The chain has TRBV18 and TRBJ1-1; 7 nucleotides match TRBD1. Germline CDR1 reads KGHSH; CDR2 reads LQKENI. V was pared by 6 bases and J by 1 base, with 8 bases of the junction left unmatched. The CDR3 has 15 amino acids. The CDR3 bases are TGTGCCAGCTCCCTTCAGGGGGTGACGAACACTGAAGCTTTCTTT. Protein product: CASSLQGVTNTEAFF.

This clone came up once. This sequence joins TRBV5-1 and TRBJ2-4; 11 bases match TRBD2. V was pared by 4 bases and J by 5 bases, with 8 bases of the junction left unmatched. Germline CDR1 is SGHRS and CDR2 is YFSETQ. The CDR3 is made up of 16 amino acids. CDR3 loop: CASSNGLAGSQNIQYF. The CDR3 region has the DNA TGCGCCAGCAGCAATGGACTAGCGGGTTCCCAAAACATTCAGTACTTC.

The rearrangement joins TRBV5-1 to TRBJ2-7; TRBD2 is a possible D gene (5 bases). The V gene's germline CDR1 is SGHRS and CDR2 YFSETQ. CDR3 size: 14 residues. V gave up 3 bases and J gave up 5 bases, with 15 bases separating them. CDR3 loop: CASSSAGNYDEQYF. The CDR3 nucleotides read TGCGCCAGCAGCTCTGCCGGGAATTACGACGAGCAGTACTTC.

This clone came up once. The chain combines TRBV12-5 with TRBJ2-5, with D uncertain. The V end lost 5 bases, the J end lost 7 bases, and 11 bases lay between the germline ends. CDR3 length: 12 amino acids. Germline CDR1 reads LGHNT; CDR2 reads FRNRAP. CDR3 region: CASGRGPGTQYF. The CDR3 DNA sequence: TGTGCTAGTGGTCGTGGGCCTGGGACCCAGTACTTC.

The V gene is TRBV6-6, the J gene TRBJ1-1; TRBD1 might be the D (6 bases). Germline CDR1 and CDR2: MNHNY and SVGAGI (reference sequence). Deletions cut 6 bases from V and 3 bases from J, with 32 bases between. The CDR3 consists of 20 residues. CDR3 in DNA: TGTGCCAGCAGCCGAATTACCGAACAGGGAACGATTGGGTGGGACACTGAAGCTTTCTTT. This sequence encodes CASSRITEQGTIGWDTEAFF.

This chain connects TRBV7-9 to TRBJ1-1; no clear D gene. The ends were cut back, 1 base at V and 1 base at J, with 7 bases in the middle. The CDR3 is 14 amino acids. Germline CDR1 and CDR2: SEHNR and FQNEAQ (reference sequence). In DNA form, the CDR3 reads TGTGCCAGCAGCTTAGTCGGGAAGAACACTGAAGCTTTCTTT. Translated, it gives CASSLVGKNTEAFF.

The J gene is TRBJ1-2, the V gene TRBV7-9, with D hard to call. This CDR3 comprises 16 residues. Germline CDR1 SEHNR, CDR2 FQNEAQ (reference sequence). Trimming pared 3 bases from V and 0 bases from J, leaving 14 bases between. DNA for the CDR3: TGTGCCAGCAGCTTTCTTCCGAGCCCTACTAACTATGGCTACACCTTC. The encoded protein is CASSFLPSPTNYGYTF. Based on the CDR3 plus reference TRBV7-9 and TRBJ1-2, the full variable domain is DTGVSQNPRHKITKRGQNVTFRCDPISEHNRLYWYRQTLGQGPEFLTYFQNEAQLEKSRLLSDRFSAERPKGSFSTLEIQRTEQGDSAMYLCASSFLPSPTNYGYTFGSGTRLTVV.

The V gene is TRBV5-1, the J gene TRBJ2-2; D might be TRBD2 (5 bases). This CDR3 has 16 amino acids. The germline gives CDR1 SGHRS, CDR2 YFSETQ. Trimming left V 0 bases short and J 4 bases short, with 13 bases between. The chain's CDR3 is CASSLGASRSTGELFF. The CDR3 DNA reads TGCGCCAGCAGCTTGGGGGCTAGCCGTAGCACCGGGGAGCTGTTTTTT.

This chain joins TRBV20-1 and TRBJ2-5, with D tentatively TRBD2 (5 bases). The length of the CDR3 is 11 residues. The ends were cut back, 0 bases at V and 13 bases at J, with 12 bases in the middle. CDR1 is DFQATT and CDR2 is SNEGSKA in the germline V gene (reference sequence). The CDR3 protein is CSARDHTGMYF. In DNA, the CDR3 is TGCAGTGCTAGAGATCATACGGGGATGTACTTC.

The table lists this clone with a few counts. The chain has TRBV6-5 and TRBJ2-7; D unclear. Germline CDR1 and CDR2: MNHEY and SVGAGI. This CDR3 has 14 residues. V was pared by 7 bases and J by 1 base, with 14 bases between. Written as DNA, the CDR3 is TGTGCCAGCAAGAGTAACTCCCCTTCCTACGAGCAGTACTTC. Its protein is CASKSNSPSYEQYF.

This chain connects TRBV11-1 to TRBJ1-6; 9 bases agree with TRBD1. Trimming removed 5 bases from V and 7 bases from J; junction bases left unmatched: 9. CDR3 length: 16 amino acids. CDR1 and CDR2 from the germline V gene are SGHAT and FQDESV (reference sequence). CDR3 sequence (DNA): TGTGCCAGCAGCCCAGGGACAGGGACGAGGAATTCACCCCTCCACTTT. Amino acids: CASSPGTGTRNSPLHF.

CDR3 bases: TGTGCCAGCAGCCGCAAGAAATACCCGCGGGGCACAGATACGCAGTATTTT. Protein: CASSRKKYPRGTDTQYF. This chain uses TRBV3-1 (or the pseudogene TRBV3-2) with TRBJ2-3; D is possibly TRBD2 (5 bases). CDR1 is LGHDT and CDR2 is YNNKEL in the germline V gene (reference sequence). V was pared by 4 bases and J by 1 base, with 18 bases between. This CDR3 region has 17 residues.

The chain employs TRBV7-9 and TRBJ2-5; 8 bases line up with TRBD2. J lost 4 bases, V lost 4 bases, and 11 bases had no gene match. CDR1 is SEHNR and CDR2 is FQNEAQ in the germline V gene (reference sequence). The CDR3 covers 16 residues. CDR3 amino acids: CASSSYRLSGGETQYF. CDR3 DNA: TGTGCCAGCAGCTCATACCGACTAAGCGGGGGAGAGACCCAGTACTTC.

The genes are TRBV28 and TRBJ1-2, with D possibly TRBD1 on 5 matching bases. Germline V lookup: CDR1 MDHEN, CDR2 SYDVKM. This CDR3 is built from 12 residues. V was shortened by 10 bases and J by 8 bases, with 17 bases between the two germline ends. CDR3 loop: CATLQGLGGYTF. The CDR3 nucleotides are TGTGCCACCCTCCAGGGATTGGGAGGCTACACCTTC.

This clone was observed a single time. This chain joins TRBV5-1 and TRBJ1-5; possible D gene TRBD1, 6 bases. This CDR3 has 15 residues. Germline V gene data show CDR1 as SGHRS and CDR2 as YFSETQ. Trimming took 4 bases from V and 1 from J, leaving 12 bases between them. DNA for the CDR3: TGCGCCAGCAGCCTATCGGGACAAAGCAATCAGCCCCAGCATTTT. This gives the protein CASSLSGQSNQPQHF.

This clone was observed a few times. CDR3: CASSDRGGRSTEAFF. The CDR3 bases are TGTGCCAGCAGCGATCGCGGGGGGCGCAGCACTGAAGCTTTCTTT. V and J are TRBV9 and TRBJ1-1; D perhaps matches TRBD1 (6 bases). V dropped 3 bases and J dropped 4 bases, with 16 bases sitting between them. The CDR3 spans 15 residues. The germline gives CDR1 SGDLS, CDR2 YYNGEE.

The chain has TRBV19 and TRBJ1-2; a weak D match, TRBD1 (6 bases). V gave up 10 bases and J gave up 8 bases, with 14 bases separating them. Looked up from germline, CDR1 is LNHDA and CDR2 is SQIVND (reference sequence). The CDR3 length is 11 residues. CDR3 nucleotides: TGTGCCACCAAGAGGGGGTCGGGCTACACCTTC. It specifies CATKRGSGYTF.

The chain is built from TRBV7-2 and TRBJ2-7, with TRBD2 as a possible D gene (7 bases). V lost 0 bases and J lost 4, with 16 bases in between. The CDR3 contains 16 residues. Germline V CDR1 and CDR2: SGHTA, FQGNSA. The CDR3 sequence: CASSLAGGAPRYEQYF. In DNA, the CDR3 is TGTGCCAGCAGCTTAGCAGGGGGGGCGCCGCGTTACGAGCAGTACTTC.

This chain uses TRBV5-1 with TRBJ2-5; unclear D gene. The V end lost 0 bases, the J end lost 6 bases, and 12 bases lay between the germline ends. CDR1 SGHRS and CDR2 YFSETQ come from the germline V gene. The CDR3 length is 14 residues. The CDR3 DNA reads as TGCGCCAGCAGCTTGGGTGGAGAAGCGCAGACCCAGTACTTC. This translates into CASSLGGEAQTQYF.

The chain employs TRBV2 and TRBJ2-6; D is perhaps TRBD1 (5 bases). Germline values: CDR1 SNHLY, CDR2 FYNNEI. The V gene lost 2 bases and the J gene lost 0 bases, with 14 bases spanning the gap. The CDR3 is 18 amino acids. The DNA for the CDR3 is TGTGCCAGCAGTGAATGGCAGGGTAGTCTCTCTGGGGCCAACGTCCTGACTTTC. This translates into CASSEWQGSLSGANVLTF.

J is TRBJ2-5 and V is TRBV6-5; 11 nucleotides line up with TRBD2. The CDR3 has 16 residues. Germline CDR1 MNHEY, CDR2 SVGAGI. V gave up 4 bases and J gave up 1 base; unmatched junction bases: 5. As DNA, the CDR3 is TGTGCCAGCAGTTCTCCTCTAGCGGGGGGCCAAGAGACCCAGTACTTC. It encodes CASSSPLAGGQETQYF.

This chain links TRBV7-3 with TRBJ1-1; D gene uncertain. CDR3 length: 13 residues. The germline gives CDR1 SGHTA, CDR2 FQGTGA. V was pared by 1 base and J by 7 bases, with 10 bases between. The CDR3 reads CASSLNHLDEAFF. CDR3 sequence (DNA): TGTGCCAGCAGCTTAAACCATCTAGATGAAGCTTTCTTT.

The chain has TRBV6-5 and TRBJ2-7, with 9 bases fitting TRBD2. Trimming cost V 6 bases and J 5 bases; bases outside gene matches: 5. CDR1 and CDR2 from the germline V gene are MNHEY and SVGAGI. This CDR3 region has 13 residues. CDR3 region: CASRSSGGNEQYF. The CDR3 nucleotides are TGTGCCAGCAGATCAAGCGGGGGGAACGAGCAGTACTTC.

The gene calls are TRBV6-1 and TRBJ1-5, with D possibly being TRBD1 (6 bases). Germline CDR1 MNHNS, CDR2 SASEGT. The CDR3 sequence is 18 residues long. Trimming shortened V by 4 bases and J by 4 bases, and 23 bases separated the two germline ends. CDR3 sequence: CASSGWTDQVARNQPQHF. In nucleotides, the CDR3 is TGTGCCAGCAGTGGGTGGACAGACCAGGTCGCCCGTAATCAGCCCCAGCATTTT.

This chain joins TRBV10-3 and TRBJ2-3; 11 bases fit TRBD2. CDR1 ENHRY and CDR2 SYGVKD come from the germline V gene. CDR3 size: 16 residues. V was pared by 6 bases and J by 0 bases, with 5 bases of the junction left unmatched. The CDR3 sequence is CAISLAGGTSTDTQYF. CDR3 nucleotide sequence: TGTGCCATCAGCTTAGCGGGGGGGACTAGCACAGATACGCAGTATTTT.

The J gene is TRBJ1-4, the V gene TRBV6-2 or TRBV6-3; TRBD1 agrees at 10 bases. In germline, CDR1 is MNHEY, CDR2 SVGEGT. There are 15 residues in the CDR3. The ends lost 4 bases at V and 5 bases at J; junction bases unmatched: 4. Here the CDR3 reads CASSWPGQGNEKLFF. As DNA, the CDR3 is TGTGCCAGCAGTTGGCCGGGACAGGGGAATGAAAAACTGTTTTTT.